The next 13 T cell receptor beta chains were all read from a single sample in a study of blood T cell repertoires in COVID-19. Clones were sequenced by immunoSEQ multiplex PCR, and TCRdb holds only the in-frame ones, with some missing. The data contain about 280,000 clones, around 93% of them seen just once; the ten biggest clones take up around 2.8%. Sequences were obtained from PBMCs or T cells enriched from blood (not recorded which). These receptors were collected from a man aged 35-49 years who had been exposed to COVID-19.

This clone showed up just a few times. The chain is built from TRBV7-9 and TRBJ2-7; 9 bases map to TRBD1. J lost 4 bases, V lost 3 bases, and 7 bases had no gene match. Germline V CDR1 and CDR2: SEHNR, FQNEAQ (reference sequence). The CDR3 extends over 15 amino acids. The CDR3 loop is CASSFRGTGTYEQYF. The CDR3 nucleotides read TGTGCCAGCAGCTTTAGAGGGACAGGGACTTACGAGCAGTACTTC.

The rearrangement links TRBV3-1 (or the pseudogene TRBV3-2) to TRBJ1-3, with no clear D. This CDR3 region has 11 residues. CDR1 and CDR2 (germline): LGHDT, YNNKEL (reference sequence). Trimming shortened V by 2 bases and J by 9 bases, and 5 bases separated the two germline ends. The DNA of the CDR3 is TGTGCCAGCAGCCAACGGTCCACCATATATTTT. Translation gives CASSQRSTIYF.

The V call is TRBV19, the J call TRBJ2-1, with 7 bases matching TRBD1. Losses at the gene ends were 6 bases for V and 10 bases for J; bases not matched to a gene: 12. Germline CDR1 and CDR2: LNHDA and SQIVND (reference sequence). The CDR3 length is 14 residues. Written as DNA, the CDR3 is TGTGCCAGTAGCCTCCTAGGGGGCGCGGAGGAGCAGTTCTTC. As protein: CASSLLGGAEEQFF.

The chain uses TRBV4-3 and TRBJ1-5, with D perhaps matching TRBD1 (5 bases). The V gene lost 4 bases and the J gene lost 4 bases, with 11 bases spanning the gap. CDR3 length: 14 residues. From germline, CDR1 is LGHNA and CDR2 YSLEER. CDR3 bases: TGCGCCAGCAGCCCCAATCAGGGAAATCAGCCCCAGCATTTT. As protein: CASSPNQGNQPQHF.

The DNA for the CDR3 is TGTGCCAGGAGCCACAGGGGTTTTGATTCCACCGGGGAGCTGTTTTTT. As protein: CARSHRGFDSTGELFF. The V call is TRBV7-6, the J call TRBJ2-2, with 7 bases lining up with TRBD1. The ends lost 9 bases at V and 4 bases at J; junction bases unmatched: 14. Looked up from germline, CDR1 is SGHVS and CDR2 is FNYEAQ. This CDR3 is 16 amino acids long.

The chain carries TRBV4-1 and TRBJ1-3; D is ambiguous. The V gene lost 0 bases and the J gene lost 0 bases, with 6 bases spanning the gap. The CDR3 has 15 amino acids. Germline V gives CDR1 MGHRA, CDR2 YSYEKL. CDR3 region: CASSQESSSGNTIYF. In DNA form, the CDR3 reads TGCGCCAGCAGCCAAGAGAGTTCCTCTGGAAACACCATATATTTT.

This clone was counted a single time. The V gene is TRBV25-1, the J gene TRBJ2-5; 7 positions agree with TRBD1. V shed 3 bases, J shed 5 bases, and the junction held 9 bases outside the gene matches. Germline CDR1 is MGHDK and CDR2 is SYGVNS. CDR3 length equals 15 residues. The CDR3 is CASSDPGPGQETQYF. The CDR3 coding sequence is TGTGCCAGCAGTGACCCCGGACCGGGACAGGAGACCCAGTACTTC.

This sequence joins TRBV9 and TRBJ1-1, with 10 bases identical to TRBD1. From germline, CDR1 is SGDLS and CDR2 YYNGEE. CDR3 length: 15 residues. J was trimmed by 4 bases and V by 0 bases; bases with no gene match: 3. CDR3 coding DNA: TGTGCCAGCAGCGTAGCGGGACAGGGGATCACTGAAGCTTTCTTT. Its protein product is CASSVAGQGITEAFF.

This clone was recorded a few times. V gene TRBV28 combines with J gene TRBJ2-1; D ambiguous. The CDR3 is 14 residues long. Germline V gives CDR1 MDHEN, CDR2 SYDVKM. The ends were cut back, 6 bases at V and 8 bases at J, with 17 bases in the middle. The CDR3, as DNA: TGTGCCAGCAGCCTTCGACTGGTTTCCCATGAGCAGTTCTTC. Protein product: CASSLRLVSHEQFF.

The gene calls are TRBV30 and TRBJ1-4, with 8 bases aligning to TRBD1. This CDR3 region has 15 residues. Germline V gene sequence: CDR1 GTSNPN, CDR2 SVGIG (reference sequence). V was pared by 4 bases and J by 7 bases, with 11 bases of the junction left unmatched. The CDR3 sequence: CAWNRRTGGIEKLFF. As DNA, the CDR3 is TGTGCCTGGAATCGAAGAACAGGGGGAATTGAAAAACTGTTTTTT.

The gene calls are TRBV11-2 and TRBJ2-5; 7 bases agree with TRBD2. This CDR3 comprises 13 residues. V shed 4 bases and J 7 bases; nucleotides not matched to a gene: 6. From germline, CDR1 is SGHAT and CDR2 FQNNGV. CDR3 protein: CASSYLTGGTQYF. CDR3 DNA: TGTGCCAGCAGCTATCTTACGGGGGGGACCCAGTACTTC.

The V gene is TRBV15, the J gene TRBJ2-7, with 8 bases fitting TRBD2. CDR1 is LNHNV and CDR2 is YYDKDF in the germline V gene (reference sequence). This CDR3 has 16 amino acids. The trim removed 1 base at V and 0 bases at J, leaving 5 bases unmatched. CDR3 region: CATSRVHGGDSYEQYF. For the CDR3, the DNA is TGTGCCACCAGCAGAGTCCACGGGGGGGACTCCTACGAGCAGTACTTC.

The rearrangement uses TRBV3-1 (or the pseudogene TRBV3-2) and TRBJ2-7; TRBD1 agrees at 11 bases. V dropped 4 bases and J dropped 5; count of bases not matched to a gene: 7. The CDR3 totals 15 residues. Germline lookup yields CDR1 LGHDT and CDR2 YNNKEL (reference sequence). CDR3 sequence reads: CASSPGTGGIDEQYF. DNA of the CDR3: TGTGCCAGCAGCCCTGGGACAGGGGGGATCGACGAGCAGTACTTC.